This T cell receptor (beta chain) is drawn from a study of blood T cells in healthy people across ages (dated by TCRdb to the mid-2010s). Broadly, across the study: In model experiments, template switching captured roughly one uniquely barcoded TCR beta cDNA molecule for every two T cells. To track age-related changes in TCR beta repertoire diversity, the study relied on deep sequencing normalized with unique cDNA molecular identifiers. Donors were grouped into four age groups: young (average roughly 17 years), middle-aged (about 40), aged (around 62) and long-lived (over 80). To avoid experimental bias, donors of different ages were randomly spread across the sequencing lanes. Using the same blood draw, the study looked at two additional independent replicas of 1 million unique cDNA reads for two donors, one aged 18 to 30 and the other aged 80 or older. Overall study results and their limits: The long-lived group showed more naive CD4+ T cells, fewer expanded clones and increased TCR diversity than the aged group, suggesting age selection. Because the CMV infection status of the donors was unknown, age-related changes in expanded clonotypes may potentially have been confounded. A strong correlation was found between observed TCR beta diversity and the percentage of naive T cells measured by flow cytometry. Observed TCR beta diversity per million T cells fell roughly linearly with age, and a significant reduction was already apparent by age about 36. Conclusive comparison of naive and antigen-experienced compartments was prevented by the profiling of bulk unsorted PBMCs. Total diversity estimates from one million sequenced T cells were considered lower bounds and underestimates.

The library was produced with 5' RACE. A second PCR of roughly 7 to 11 cycles was performed with a sample-barcoded 5' primer and a J-beta primer mix. Each TCR beta cDNA molecule received a unique molecular identifier from a template-switch 5' adaptor carrying 12 random nucleotides. At least 2.5 million CDR3-containing paired-end reads were obtained from each sample. First-strand cDNA was synthesized from all RNA with the Mint cDNA synthesis kit, primed by a TRBC-specific oligonucleotide. All cDNA was treated with uracil-DNA glycosylase and then went through a first 18-cycle PCR with the universal primers M1SS and BC2_uni_R. The source study handled its data this way. Normalization of each sample was performed by random selection of 1 million high-quality reads, each carrying a distinct molecular identifier. Reads with shared molecular identifiers were discarded instead of being binned into consensus sequences. MiTCR, with a Q25 quality threshold and the strictest error-elimination algorithm, was used for CDR3 identification, clonotype clustering and error correction. A nonparametric unseen species model using Euler transformation provided a lower-bound estimate of total TCR beta diversity. In-frame beta chains were kept once TCRdb had trimmed the public reads at Q25 with fastp and called clones with MiXCR. Under each unique CDR3 protein, matching rows form one entry showing the most common genes and DNA. The V and J calls here are based on TCRdb, not the publication. The sample profile shows 1.5 million to 2 million distinct CDR3 sequences; approximately 40% of them were found once. The ten largest clonotypes hold about 23% of the sample.

As regards this clonotype: Its antigen is not yet known. It has no much larger one-base neighbor in the sample; base qualities were not kept.

Measured from the cysteine to the phenylalanine, the CDR3 is 15 residues long. Only the CDR3 region is kept as DNA, spanning 45 bases read in frame from base 1. After removal of 5 bases from V and 0 bases from J, the junction retains 5 bases not matched to a gene. In the germline V gene, CDR1 corresponds to SGHTA and CDR2 to FQGNSA. Systemically healthy Caucasian individuals from Russia, some 38 in total and aged 6 to 90 years, were included as donors. Each donor gave about 9.7 milliliters of peripheral blood, drawn into EDTA-treated Vacutainer tubes. Ficoll-Paque density-gradient centrifugation was used to isolate PBMCs, with at least 7 million obtained per sample. Trizol reagent was used to extract total RNA from PBMCs, with at least 5 micrograms per sample. For every donor, an aliquot of PBMCs went through flow cytometry to measure the percentages of naive CD45RAhigh/CD27high T cells.

Sequencing input: blood. The rearranged segments are TRBV7-2 and TRBJ2-7; 9 central nucleotides agree with TRBD2. This TCR was sampled from a human donor in good health. Here is the DNA: TGTGCCAGCAGCCTGACTAGCGGACTCTCCTACGAGCAGTACTTC. Its product reads: CASSLTSGLSYEQYF. The full variable domain, with segments outside the CDR3 supplied by the reference TRBV7-2 and TRBJ2-7 proteins, appears as GAGVSQSPSNKVTEKGKDVELRCDPISGHTALYWYRQSLGQGLEFLIYFQGNSAPDKSGLPSDRFSAERTGGSVSTLTIQRTQQEDSAVYLCASSLTSGLSYEQYFGPGTRLTVT.